These 28 T cell receptor beta chains originate from one sample sequenced in a study of spatial heterogeneity in lung cancer. In TCRdb, the 5' RACE reads were re-called with MiXCR into one record per CDR3 protein. The sample yields 9,500 to 12,000 distinct CDR3 sequences, 6.3% seen once. As for time point: sample taken at primary tumor resection. Sequences were derived from PBMCs, sampled at surgery. These receptors were obtained from a male donor with early-stage non-small cell lung cancer.

This clonotype was observed a few times. The rearrangement joins TRBV19 to TRBJ2-3, with TRBD2 identical over 8 bases. V gave up 11 bases and J gave up 5 bases; unmatched junction bases: 6. CDR3 length: 12 amino acids. Germline V gene data show CDR1 as LNHDA and CDR2 as SQIVND (reference sequence). The CDR3 loop reads CAAGTRQDTQYF. The CDR3 DNA follows: TGTGCCGCCGGGACTAGACAAGATACGCAGTATTTT.

This clonotype showed up many times. The chain uses TRBV19 and TRBJ1-1, with TRBD1 matching over 7 bases. V trimming: 7 bases; J trimming: 4 bases; junction bases outside the gene matches: 9. Germline V gives CDR1 LNHDA, CDR2 SQIVND (reference sequence). The CDR3 loop spans 14 amino acids. This CDR3 reads CASNRQGSVTEAFF. For the CDR3, the DNA is TGTGCCAGTAACCGACAGGGATCGGTCACTGAAGCTTTCTTT. The whole variable domain, filled in from reference TRBV19 and TRBJ1-1, reads DGGITQSPKYLFRKEGQNVTLSCEQNLNHDAMYWYRQDPGQGLRLIYYSQIVNDFQKGDIAEGYSVSREKKESFPLTVTSAQKNPTAFYLCASNRQGSVTEAFFGQGTRLTVV.

A few counts support this clonotype. The chain links TRBV7-9 to TRBJ2-2; D not certain. V dropped 5 bases and J dropped 3 bases, with 22 bases sitting between them. The CDR3 has 18 amino acids. Germline CDR1 is SEHNR and CDR2 is FQNEAQ (reference sequence). In nucleotides, the CDR3 is TGTGCCAGCAGCCCCCTCCGGCGTATACAAGGGTACACCGGGGAGCTGTTTTTT. Protein: CASSPLRRIQGYTGELFF.

By proportion, this clonotype is medium-sized. CDR3 amino acids: CSVGGVREDEQYF. CDR3 coding DNA: TGCAGCGTCGGGGGGGTCAGGGAAGACGAGCAGTACTTC. J is TRBJ2-7 and V is TRBV29-1; TRBD2 agrees at 8 bases. Germline V gene sequence: CDR1 SQVTM, CDR2 ANQGSEA. The CDR3 spans 13 residues. The ends lost 6 bases at V and 5 bases at J; junction bases unmatched: 9.

This sequence joins TRBV3-1 and TRBJ2-5, with D possibly matching TRBD1 (5 bases). Germline CDR1 is LGHDT and CDR2 is YNNKEL (reference sequence). The CDR3 extends over 15 amino acids. The V end lost 3 bases, the J end lost 0 bases, and 11 bases lay between the germline ends. CDR3 loop: CASSHDQGYQETQYF. CDR3 DNA sequence: TGTGCCAGCAGCCATGATCAGGGTTACCAAGAGACCCAGTACTTC.

This clonotype was counted only a few times. The rearrangement joins TRBV20-1 to TRBJ2-1; 12 bases match TRBD2. Trimming cost V 2 bases and J 8 bases; bases outside gene matches: 4. Germline CDR1 reads DFQATT; CDR2 reads SNEGSKA (reference sequence). The length of the CDR3 is 14 residues. CDR3 amino acids: CSARLAGGGDEQFF. The DNA for the CDR3 is TGCAGTGCTAGACTAGCGGGAGGGGGAGATGAGCAGTTCTTC.

V usage is TRBV20-1 and J usage is TRBJ1-1; D might be TRBD1 (5 bases). Trimming pared 6 bases from V and 6 bases from J, leaving 23 bases between. There are 15 residues in the CDR3. Germline V gives CDR1 DFQATT, CDR2 SNEGSKA (reference sequence). The CDR3 reads CSAPRGGQLDAEAFF. Written as DNA, the CDR3 is TGCAGTGCCCCCCGCGGCGGACAACTCGATGCTGAAGCTTTCTTT.

The V call is TRBV20-1, the J call TRBJ2-1, with D perhaps matching TRBD1 (7 bases). The CDR3 extends over 15 amino acids. Germline CDR1 and CDR2: DFQATT and SNEGSKA (reference sequence). Trimming pared 0 bases from V and 8 bases from J, leaving 17 bases between. The CDR3, as DNA: TGCAGTGCTAGAGATCCAGGGGGACTGGGGGATGAGCAGTTCTTC. Translating it yields CSARDPGGLGDEQFF.

By sample fraction, this clonotype is medium-sized. The chain carries TRBV19 and TRBJ2-7; possibly TRBD1 for D (6 bases). From germline, CDR1 is LNHDA and CDR2 SQIVND (reference sequence). The CDR3 consists of 11 residues. V dropped 8 bases and J dropped 5 bases, with 10 bases sitting between them. As DNA, the CDR3 is TGTGCCAGTGCAGGGGTTAACGAGCAGTACTTC. Its translation is CASAGVNEQYF.

The CDR3 protein is CSASPEPVNTEAFF. DNA for the CDR3: TGCAGTGCTAGCCCCGAGCCTGTGAACACTGAAGCTTTCTTT. This chain uses TRBV20-1 with TRBJ1-1; no clear D. The germline gives CDR1 DFQATT, CDR2 SNEGSKA (reference sequence). The germline V and J ends were trimmed by 3 bases and 0 bases, with 11 bases remaining between them. This CDR3 region has 14 residues.

In nucleotides, the CDR3 is TGTGCCAGCAGCCCCTACAGGGGAAAAAACATTCAGTACTTC. Translation gives CASSPYRGKNIQYF. The chain couples TRBV7-2 to TRBJ2-4; TRBD1 matches at 7 bases. Trimming at V came to 5 bases and at J to 4 bases, leaving 5 bases not matched to a gene. The CDR3 loop spans 14 amino acids. The V gene's germline CDR1 is SGHTA and CDR2 FQGNSA.

The chain employs TRBV3-1 and TRBJ1-4, with a possible D match to TRBD1 (6 bases). The ends were cut back, 4 bases at V and 5 bases at J, with 14 bases in the middle. Germline V lookup: CDR1 LGHDT, CDR2 YNNKEL (reference sequence). This CDR3 has 15 amino acids. CDR3 region: CASSPRGGGNEKLFF. CDR3 DNA: TGTGCCAGCAGCCCCCGAGGGGGGGGGAATGAAAAACTGTTTTTT.

This sequence joins TRBV9 and TRBJ2-7; D is unclear. The length of the CDR3 is 13 residues. Trimming cost V 4 bases and J 4 bases, with 12 bases left between them. CDR1 SGDLS and CDR2 YYNGEE come from the germline V gene. The CDR3 region has the DNA TGTGCCAGCAGCCCTTACGACGGATACGAGCAGTACTTC. Translated, it gives CASSPYDGYEQYF.

With regard to this clonotype: It may be a read error: a sequence one base away is much more abundant. The CDR3 does not end in the conserved phenylalanine or tryptophan, so this is likely a read error. The V gene is TRBV15, the J gene TRBJ1-1, with D uncertain. Trimming took off 5 bases at V and 1 base at J, with 11 bases between the two ends. The CDR3 sequence is 14 residues long. Germline CDR1 is LNHNV and CDR2 is YYDKDF (reference sequence). This chain's CDR3 is CATSARGRNTEAFL. CDR3 sequence (DNA): TGTGCCACCAGCGCCCGAGGGAGGAACACTGAAGCTTTCCTT.

The table lists this clonotype with a few counts. V usage is TRBV18 and J usage is TRBJ2-1; D call uncertain. Germline-derived CDR1 and CDR2 are KGHSH and LQKENI. The CDR3 is made up of 15 amino acids. V lost 3 bases to trimming and J lost 1 base, with 10 bases between them. CDR3 sequence (DNA): TGTGCCAGCTCACCCGAACCCTGGTCCTACAATGAGCAGTTCTTC. It encodes CASSPEPWSYNEQFF.

This clonotype rates as medium-sized. The chain carries TRBV28 and TRBJ2-5; 11 bases line up with TRBD1. This CDR3 contains 16 residues. The germline gives CDR1 MDHEN, CDR2 SYDVKM. J gave up 3 bases and V 5 bases, and 8 bases lay outside the gene matches. CDR3 bases: TGTGCCAGCAGTGGCCTGCTGGGACAGGGGGAAGAGACCCAGTACTTC. Translated, it gives CASSGLLGQGEETQYF.

CDR3 loop: CSAKGAGTASSKLGYTF. In DNA, the CDR3 is TGCAGTGCTAAGGGTGCCGGGACAGCCTCCTCGAAGTTGGGCTACACCTTC. V usage is TRBV20-1 and J usage is TRBJ1-2; the match to TRBD1 covers 7 bases. The V and J ends lost 4 bases and 8 bases, in that order; junction bases with no gene match: 22. CDR3 length equals 17 residues. Germline V lookup: CDR1 DFQATT, CDR2 SNEGSKA (reference sequence).

There are a few counts of this clonotype. The chain couples TRBV7-2 to TRBJ2-1, with D possibly TRBD2 on 6 matching bases. Trimming pared 6 bases from V and 10 bases from J, leaving 22 bases between. CDR1 is SGHTA, CDR2 FQGNSA, per germline. The length of the CDR3 is 15 residues. As DNA, the CDR3 is TGTGCCAGCAGGCTTGGGGGGTCGGGAACCCAGGAGCAGTTCTTC. It codes for CASRLGGSGTQEQFF.

This clonotype was recorded many times. J is TRBJ1-6 and V is TRBV5-1, with no clear D. CDR1 and CDR2 from the germline V gene are SGHRS and YFSETQ. This CDR3 is built from 15 residues. Trimming removed 5 bases at V and 5 bases at J, with 14 bases between. CDR3 residues: CASREDLRNNSPLHF. The CDR3 coding sequence is TGCGCCAGCAGAGAGGACCTGCGAAATAATTCACCCCTCCACTTT.

This clonotype was seen repeatedly, ten times or more. The chain employs TRBV5-1 and TRBJ2-2; no firm D call. The V gene lost 1 base and the J gene lost 0 bases, with 16 bases spanning the gap. The CDR3 is made up of 18 amino acids. CDR1 and CDR2 (germline): SGHRS, YFSETQ. CDR3 nucleotides: TGCGCCAGCAGCTTGTCGGGCGGCTACAGATCGAACACCGGGGAGCTGTTTTTT. Translated: CASSLSGGYRSNTGELFF.

This clonotype was counted only a few times. The V call is TRBV12-3 or TRBV12-4, the J call TRBJ2-7; D possibly corresponds to TRBD1 (6 bases). The CDR3 runs to 14 residues. Between the trimmed V and J ends, which lost 0 bases and 2 bases, there was a span of 8 bases. This CDR3 reads CASSLARGAYEQYF. The CDR3 DNA is TGTGCCAGCAGTTTAGCCAGGGGAGCCTACGAGCAGTACTTC.

This clonotype was seen repeatedly, ten times or more. The V gene is TRBV20-1, the J gene TRBJ2-3; D is possibly TRBD1 or TRBD2 (6 bases each). CDR3 length: 15 amino acids. The V end was cut by 0 bases, the J end by 0 bases, with 10 bases between. Germline V gene lookup returns CDR1 DFQATT and CDR2 SNEGSKA (reference sequence). DNA for the CDR3: TGCAGTGCTAGAGACCTCGGGGGCAGCACAGATACGCAGTATTTT. The encoded protein is CSARDLGGSTDTQYF.

This clonotype was seen repeatedly, ten times or more. The V call is TRBV4-2, the J call TRBJ1-1, with 7 bases identical to TRBD1. J gave up 1 base and V 5 bases, and 7 bases lay outside the gene matches. CDR3 size: 15 residues. Germline lookup yields CDR1 LGHNA and CDR2 YNFKEQ. CDR3: CASSYTPGGNTEAFF. The CDR3 DNA sequence: TGTGCCAGCAGCTATACCCCAGGGGGGAACACTGAAGCTTTCTTT.

This clonotype was counted a few times. The J gene is TRBJ1-1, the V gene TRBV7-2; a weak D match, TRBD1 (5 bases). This CDR3 has 15 amino acids. Germline V CDR1 and CDR2: SGHTA, FQGNSA. Trimming took off 1 base at V and 5 bases at J, with 14 bases between the two ends. CDR3 amino acids: CASSLGRVTMTEAFF. CDR3 DNA sequence: TGTGCCAGCAGCTTAGGCAGGGTGACTATGACTGAAGCTTTCTTT. The complete variable domain, with remaining parts taken from reference TRBV7-2 and TRBJ1-1, reads GAGVSQSPSNKVTEKGKDVELRCDPISGHTALYWYRQSLGQGLEFLIYFQGNSAPDKSGLPSDRFSAERTGGSVSTLTIQRTQQEDSAVYLCASSLGRVTMTEAFFGQGTRLTVV.

Within the sample, this clonotype is medium-sized. This chain connects TRBV5-1 to TRBJ2-4; TRBD1 agrees at 10 bases. The CDR3 has 16 amino acids. V lost 0 bases to trimming and J lost 3 bases; unmatched junction nucleotides: 3. Per germline, CDR1 SGHRS and CDR2 YFSETQ. The CDR3 bases are TGCGCCAGCAGCTTGGAAGGGACAGGGGTCAAAAACATTCAGTACTTC. This sequence encodes CASSLEGTGVKNIQYF.

This clonotype ranks as medium-sized (0.01 to 0.1%). The gene calls are TRBV28 and TRBJ2-1; 11 bases agree with TRBD2. Germline V gene lookup returns CDR1 MDHEN and CDR2 SYDVKM. With 2 bases clipped from V and 4 bases from J, the junction kept 4 bases outside the gene matches. The CDR3 is made up of 16 amino acids. The chain's CDR3 is CASSLTGTSGYNEQFF. CDR3 sequence (DNA): TGTGCCAGCAGTTTAACGGGGACTAGCGGATACAATGAGCAGTTCTTC.

This clonotype ranks as medium-sized. The rearrangement links TRBV28 to TRBJ2-1, with TRBD2 matching over 8 bases. Germline loops: CDR1 MDHEN, CDR2 SYDVKM. This CDR3 spans 15 amino acids. Trimming removed 6 bases from V and 2 bases from J; junction bases left unmatched: 6. As DNA, the CDR3 is TGTGCCAGCAGGCCAGCGGGAGCGGCCTACAATGAGCAGTTCTTC. This gives the protein CASRPAGAAYNEQFF.

This clonotype was observed at least ten times. Without the conserved terminal phenylalanine or tryptophan, this CDR3 likely stems from a read error. It is unclear where the CDR3 begins or ends on the DNA, so no DNA is shown, and the CDR3 is as TCRdb lists it. This sequence joins TRBV12-3 or TRBV12-4 and TRBJ2-1; TRBD1 is taken as the D call from the table, unchecked against the DNA. The CDR3 contains 10 residues when both ends are counted. CDR3 in amino acids: CASSWDGSPP.